In this sample, the clone carrying this TCR beta chain turned up many times. Researchers took RNA transcripts and amplified the TCR beta CDR3 regions from them. The HTBI primer set served for first-round RT-PCR of the TCR CDR3. TCRdb recomputed calls from the multiplex PCR reads with MiXCR, one row per CDR3 protein. Of over 550,000 distinct CDR3 sequences listed, 16% are singletons. The sample belongs to a study of T cells in Graves' hyperthyroidism and ophthalmopathy. Deletions cut 5 bases from V and 0 bases from J, with 18 bases between. This CDR3 spans 17 amino acids. The germline CDR1 and CDR2 sequences are MDHEN and SYDVKM.

The source material was blood. The chain couples TRBV28 to TRBJ2-3, with unresolved D. This TCR derives from a woman in her late teens or twenties with Graves' hyperthyroidism. Here the CDR3 DNA reads TGTGCCAGCAGTCAACCCGGACGCAGCCCCAGCACAGATACGCAGTATTTT. Translated, it gives CASSQPGRSPSTDTQYF. The full variable domain, completed using reference TRBV28 and TRBJ2-3, is DVKVTQSSRYLVKRTGEKVFLECVQDMDHENMFWYRQDPGLGLRLIYFSYDVKMKEKGDIPEGYSVSREKKERFSLILESASTNQTSMYLCASSQPGRSPSTDTQYFGPGTRLTVL.